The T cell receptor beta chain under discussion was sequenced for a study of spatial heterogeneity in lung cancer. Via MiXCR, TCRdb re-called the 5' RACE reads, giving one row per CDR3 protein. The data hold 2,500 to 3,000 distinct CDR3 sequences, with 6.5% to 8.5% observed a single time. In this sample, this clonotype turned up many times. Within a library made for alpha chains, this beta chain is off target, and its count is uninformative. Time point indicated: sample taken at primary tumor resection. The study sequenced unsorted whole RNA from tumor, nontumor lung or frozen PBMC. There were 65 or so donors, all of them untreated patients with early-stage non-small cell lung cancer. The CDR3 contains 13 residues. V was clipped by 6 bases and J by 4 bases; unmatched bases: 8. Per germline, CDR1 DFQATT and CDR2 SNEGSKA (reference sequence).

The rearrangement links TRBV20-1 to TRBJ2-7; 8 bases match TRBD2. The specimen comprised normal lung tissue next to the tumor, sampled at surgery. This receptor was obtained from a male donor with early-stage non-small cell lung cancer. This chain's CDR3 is CSATGLGFYEQYF. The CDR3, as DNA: TGCAGTGCCACGGGACTAGGCTTTTACGAGCAGTACTTC.